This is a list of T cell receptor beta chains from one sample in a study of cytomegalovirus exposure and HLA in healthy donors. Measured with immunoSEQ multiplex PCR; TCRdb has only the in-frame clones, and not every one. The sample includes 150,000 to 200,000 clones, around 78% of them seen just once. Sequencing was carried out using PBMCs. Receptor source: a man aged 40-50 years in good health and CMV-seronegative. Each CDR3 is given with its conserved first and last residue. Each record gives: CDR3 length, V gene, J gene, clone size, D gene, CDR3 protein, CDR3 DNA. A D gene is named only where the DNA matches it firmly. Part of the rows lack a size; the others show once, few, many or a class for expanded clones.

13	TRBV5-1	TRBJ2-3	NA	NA	CASSLDLASTQYF	TGCGCCAGCAGCTTGGATTTAGCAAGTACGCAGTATTTT
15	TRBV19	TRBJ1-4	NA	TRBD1	CASSRLGTGGEKLFF	TGTGCCAGTAGTCGTTTAGGGACAGGCGGCGAAAAACTGTTTTTT
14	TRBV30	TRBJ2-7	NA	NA	CAWITRGASYEQYF	TGTGCCTGGATTACCCGGGGGGCGTCCTACGAGCAGTACTTC
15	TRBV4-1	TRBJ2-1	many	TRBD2	CASSQLGLVRHEQFF	TGCGCCAGCAGCCAACTGGGACTAGTAAGGCATGAGCAGTTCTTC
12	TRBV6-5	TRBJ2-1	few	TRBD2	CASSLAGGKQFF	TGTGCCAGCAGCCTAGCGGGAGGGAAGCAGTTCTTC
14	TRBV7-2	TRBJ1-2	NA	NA	CASSLVGRVYGYTF	TGTGCCAGCAGCTTAGTCGGGAGGGTTTATGGCTACACCTTC
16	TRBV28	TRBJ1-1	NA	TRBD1	CASRGTGTWENPEAFF	TGTGCCAGCAGGGGGACAGGCACGTGGGAGAACCCTGAAGCTTTCTTT
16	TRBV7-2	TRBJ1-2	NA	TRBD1	CASIRTPGTGGDGYTF	TGTGCCAGCATCCGCACCCCCGGGACAGGGGGCGATGGCTACACCTTC
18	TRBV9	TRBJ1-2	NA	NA	CASSAKPRVEDRDYGYTF	TGTGCCAGCAGCGCGAAACCCAGGGTTGAAGATCGGGACTATGGCTACACCTTC
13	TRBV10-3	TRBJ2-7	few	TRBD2	CAISPTSAYEQYF	TGTGCCATCAGCCCTACTAGCGCCTACGAGCAGTACTTC
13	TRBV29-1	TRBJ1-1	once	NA	CSVAGPGGPEAFF	TGCAGCGTTGCAGGGCCGGGGGGACCTGAAGCTTTCTTT
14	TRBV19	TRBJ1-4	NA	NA	CASRTVPTNEKLFF	TGTGCCAGCAGGACAGTCCCAACTAATGAAAAACTGTTTTTT
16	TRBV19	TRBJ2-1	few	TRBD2	CASSPLAGEAYNEQFF	TGTGCCAGTAGCCCCCTTGCGGGAGAGGCGTACAATGAGCAGTTCTTC
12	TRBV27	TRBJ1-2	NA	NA	CATLTGFYGHTF	TGTGCCACTCTCACAGGCTTCTATGGCCACACCTTC
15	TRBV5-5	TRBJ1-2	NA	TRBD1	CASSRQTGGDYGYTF	TGTGCCAGCAGCCGCCAGACAGGGGGGGACTATGGCTACACCTTC
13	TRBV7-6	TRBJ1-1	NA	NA	CASSFSAGSEAFF	TGTGCCAGCAGCTTCTCTGCAGGGTCTGAAGCTTTCTTT
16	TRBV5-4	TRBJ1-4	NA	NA	CASSPEGGSTNEKLFF	TGTGCCAGCAGCCCCGAGGGGGGGAGCACTAATGAAAAACTGTTTTTT
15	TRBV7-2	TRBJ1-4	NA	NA	CASSLLSATNEKLFF	TGTGCCAGCAGCTTACTGTCTGCAACTAATGAAAAACTGTTTTTT
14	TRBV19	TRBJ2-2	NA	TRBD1	CASTDRANTGELFF	TGTGCCAGTACGGACAGGGCGAACACCGGGGAGCTGTTTTTT
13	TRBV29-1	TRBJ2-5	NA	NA	CSVVGGSWETQYF	TGCAGCGTTGTAGGGGGAAGTTGGGAGACCCAGTACTTC
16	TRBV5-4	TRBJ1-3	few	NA	CASSLGSESSGNTIYF	TGTGCCAGCAGCTTGGGATCAGAATCCTCTGGAAACACCATATATTTT
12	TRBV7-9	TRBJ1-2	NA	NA	CASSGGGYGYTF	TGTGCCAGCAGCGGCGGGGGCTATGGCTACACCTTC
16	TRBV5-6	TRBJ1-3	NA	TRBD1	CASSLAGTASGNTIYF	TGTGCCAGCAGCTTGGCCGGGACAGCCTCTGGAAACACCATATATTTT
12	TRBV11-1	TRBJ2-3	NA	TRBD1	CATTGATDTQYF	TGTGCCACCACAGGGGCCACAGATACGCAGTATTTT
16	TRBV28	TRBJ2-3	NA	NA	CASSSSSASSTDTQYF	TGTGCCAGCAGTTCGTCTAGCGCGTCTAGCACAGATACGCAGTATTTT
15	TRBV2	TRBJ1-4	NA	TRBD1	CASKQGGATNEKLFF	TGTGCCAGCAAACAGGGGGGAGCAACTAATGAAAAACTGTTTTTT
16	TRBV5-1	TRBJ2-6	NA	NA	CASTVLGGSGANVLTF	TGCGCCAGCACCGTGCTTGGCGGGTCTGGGGCCAACGTCCTGACTTTC
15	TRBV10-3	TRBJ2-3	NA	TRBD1	CAISGQGTPTDTQYF	TGTGCCATCAGCGGACAGGGGACTCCCACAGATACGCAGTATTTT
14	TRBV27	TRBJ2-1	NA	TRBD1	CASSSDRSYNEQFF	TGTGCCAGCAGCTCGGACAGGTCCTACAATGAGCAGTTCTTC
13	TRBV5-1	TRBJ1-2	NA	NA	CASGGANGYGYTF	TGCGCCAGCGGCGGGGCGAATGGCTATGGCTACACCTTC
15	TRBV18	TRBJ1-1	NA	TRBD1	CASSLRGDSYTEAFF	TGTGCCAGCTCACTCAGGGGGGATTCGTACACTGAAGCTTTCTTT
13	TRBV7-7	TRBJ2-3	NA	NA	CASSLPGTDTQYF	TGTGCCAGCAGCTTGCCAGGCACAGATACGCAGTATTTT
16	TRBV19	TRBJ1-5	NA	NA	CASRGGAGQSNQPQHF	TGTGCCAGTAGGGGCGGGGCAGGCCAAAGCAATCAGCCCCAGCATTTT
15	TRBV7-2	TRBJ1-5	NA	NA	CASRLQVGANQPQHF	TGTGCCAGCAGACTACAGGTTGGGGCCAATCAGCCCCAGCATTTT
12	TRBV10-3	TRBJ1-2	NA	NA	CAIGQTLYGYTF	TGTGCCATTGGACAGACCCTTTATGGCTACACCTTC
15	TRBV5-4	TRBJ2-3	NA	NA	CASSPSGSRTDTQYF	TGTGCCAGCAGCCCAAGCGGTAGTCGCACAGATACGCAGTATTTT
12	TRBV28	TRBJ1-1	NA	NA	CASSGEGAEAFF	TGTGCCAGCAGTGGGGAGGGGGCTGAAGCTTTCTTT
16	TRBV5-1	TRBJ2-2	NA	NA	CASSLGVTGNTGELFF	TGCGCCAGCAGCTTGGGTGTGACAGGGAACACCGGGGAGCTGTTTTTT
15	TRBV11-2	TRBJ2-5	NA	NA	CASSFVRQGVETQYF	TGTGCCAGCAGCTTTGTAAGGCAGGGTGTGGAGACCCAGTACTTC
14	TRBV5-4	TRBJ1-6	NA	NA	CASSMGQDNSPLHF	TGTGCCAGCAGTATGGGACAAGATAATTCACCCCTCCACTTT
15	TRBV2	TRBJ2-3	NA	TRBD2	CASIRTSSSTDTQYF	TGTGCCAGCATCAGGACTAGCAGTAGCACAGATACGCAGTATTTT
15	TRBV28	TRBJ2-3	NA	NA	CASSPRGGRTDTQYF	TGTGCCAGCAGTCCGCGGGGCGGACGTACAGATACGCAGTATTTT
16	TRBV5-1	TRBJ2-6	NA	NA	CASSLGSGSGANGLTF	TGCGCCAGCAGCTTGGGATCGGGCTCTGGGGCCAACGGCCTGACTTTC
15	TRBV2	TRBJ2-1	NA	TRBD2	CASSERGRANNEQFF	TGTGCCAGCAGTGAACGAGGGAGGGCCAACAATGAGCAGTTCTTC
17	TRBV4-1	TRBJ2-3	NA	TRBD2	CASSQEGLAGVGDTQYF	TGCGCCAGCAGCCAAGAGGGCCTAGCGGGAGTGGGAGATACGCAGTATTTT